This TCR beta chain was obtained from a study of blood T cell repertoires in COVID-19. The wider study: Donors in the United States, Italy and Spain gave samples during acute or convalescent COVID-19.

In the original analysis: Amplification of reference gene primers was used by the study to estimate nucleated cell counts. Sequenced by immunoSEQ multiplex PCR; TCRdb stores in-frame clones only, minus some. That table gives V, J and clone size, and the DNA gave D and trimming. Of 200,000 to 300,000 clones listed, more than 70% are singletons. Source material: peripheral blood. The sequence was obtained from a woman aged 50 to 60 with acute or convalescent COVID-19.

CDR3 DNA: TGTGCCAGCAGCCCCCGGTCGGGGATCACAGATACGCAGTATTTT. Protein sequence: CASSPRSGITDTQYF. The chain uses TRBV7-3 and TRBJ2-3, with D maybe TRBD2 (5 bases). Per the germline V gene, CDR1 is SGHTA and CDR2 is FQGTGA. V was clipped by 5 bases and J by 2 bases, with 14 bases between them. The CDR3 is 15 amino acids.